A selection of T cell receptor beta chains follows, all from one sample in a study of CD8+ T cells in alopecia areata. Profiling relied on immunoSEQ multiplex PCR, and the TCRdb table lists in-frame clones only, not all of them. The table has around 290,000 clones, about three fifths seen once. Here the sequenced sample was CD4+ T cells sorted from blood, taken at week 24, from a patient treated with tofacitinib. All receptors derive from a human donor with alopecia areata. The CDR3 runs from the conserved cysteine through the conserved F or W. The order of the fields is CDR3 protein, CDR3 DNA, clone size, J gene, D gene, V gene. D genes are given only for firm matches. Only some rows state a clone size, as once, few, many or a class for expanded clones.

CDR3: CAWSVGPRGKPQHF; DNA: TGTGCCTGGAGTGTAGGGCCGCGGGGGAAGCCCCAGCATTTT; size: few; J: TRBJ1-5; D: .; V: TRBV30
CDR3: CASRGYGYTF; DNA: TGTGCCAGCAGAGGCTATGGCTACACCTTC; size: .; J: TRBJ1-2; D: .; V: TRBV28
CDR3: CASSAGLAVETQYF; DNA: TGTGCCAGCAGTGCCGGACTAGCGGTAGAGACCCAGTACTTC; size: few; J: TRBJ2-5; D: TRBD2; V: TRBV2
CDR3: CASSLGGLNEKLFF; DNA: TGTGCCAGCAGCTTGGGGGGGCTGAATGAAAAACTGTTTTTT; size: .; J: TRBJ1-4; D: .; V: TRBV5-4
CDR3: CASSPGRTRALHF; DNA: TGTGCCAGCTCACCGGGCCGTACAAGGGCCCTCCACTTT; size: .; J: TRBJ1-6; D: .; V: TRBV18
CDR3: CSVAGTRDNYGYTF; DNA: TGCAGCGTTGCTGGGACACGAGATAACTATGGCTACACCTTC; size: .; J: TRBJ1-2; D: .; V: TRBV29-1
CDR3: CAWIGDEGTEAFF; DNA: TGTGCCTGGATTGGGGACGAGGGTACTGAAGCTTTCTTT; size: once; J: TRBJ1-1; D: .; V: TRBV30
CDR3: CSVEGKLNTEAFF; DNA: TGCAGCGTTGAAGGTAAACTGAACACTGAAGCTTTCTTT; size: few; J: TRBJ1-1; D: .; V: TRBV29-1
CDR3: CAWSPGLASDNEQFF; DNA: TGTGCCTGGAGTCCCGGACTAGCTTCGGACAATGAGCAGTTCTTC; size: once; J: TRBJ2-1; D: TRBD2; V: TRBV30
CDR3: CASSVDRANEQYF; DNA: TGTGCCAGCAGCGTCGACAGGGCTAACGAGCAGTACTTC; size: .; J: TRBJ2-7; D: TRBD1; V: TRBV7-6
CDR3: CASSLAGQSAFF; DNA: TGCGCCAGCAGCTTGGCCGGACAATCTGCTTTCTTT; size: .; J: TRBJ1-1; D: .; V: TRBV5-1
CDR3: CASSPEVGERAFF; DNA: TGTGCCAGCTCACCAGAGGTGGGCGAAAGGGCTTTCTTT; size: few; J: TRBJ1-1; D: .; V: TRBV18
CDR3: CAWSVAWTQYF; DNA: TGTGCCTGGAGTGTAGCCTGGACGCAGTATTTT; size: .; J: TRBJ2-3; D: .; V: TRBV30
CDR3: CAGKRDRETYEQYF; DNA: TGTGCCGGGAAAAGGGACAGGGAAACCTACGAGCAGTACTTC; size: .; J: TRBJ2-7; D: TRBD1; V: TRBV6-5
CDR3: CASNGGRGETQYF; DNA: TGTGCCAGCAATGGGGGGCGCGGAGAGACCCAGTACTTC; size: few; J: TRBJ2-5; D: .; V: TRBV2
CDR3: CASSQVGGQASYEQYF; DNA: TGTGCCAGCAGCCAAGTCGGCGGACAGGCCTCCTACGAGCAGTACTTC; size: few; J: TRBJ2-7; D: TRBD1; V: TRBV7-8
CDR3: CASSPGTVYTF; DNA: TGTGCCAGCAGCCCCGGGACAGTTTACACCTTC; size: once; J: TRBJ1-2; D: TRBD1; V: TRBV7-2
CDR3: CASSQDSTPGTDTQYF; DNA: TGTGCCAGCAGCCAAGACAGTACCCCCGGGACAGATACGCAGTATTTT; size: .; J: TRBJ2-3; D: .; V: TRBV5-6
CDR3: CASSRGQIQETQYF; DNA: TGTGCCAGCTCACGCGGCCAAATTCAAGAGACCCAGTACTTC; size: .; J: TRBJ2-5; D: .; V: TRBV18
CDR3: CASSQGWTGSGKYF; DNA: TGCGCCAGCAGCCAAGGCTGGACAGGGTCGGGCAAGTACTTC; size: .; J: TRBJ2-5; D: TRBD1; V: TRBV4-1
CDR3: CASSETAHRGEKLFF; DNA: TGTGCCAGCAGTGAAACCGCCCACAGAGGGGAAAAACTGTTTTTT; size: .; J: TRBJ1-4; D: .; V: TRBV25-1
CDR3: CASSSSGQGYEKLFF; DNA: TGTGCCAGCAGTTCGTCGGGACAGGGGTATGAAAAACTGTTTTTT; size: few; J: TRBJ1-4; D: TRBD1; V: TRBV27
CDR3: CASSMNRGMGTEAFF; DNA: TGTGCCAGCAGCATGAACAGGGGTATGGGAACTGAAGCTTTCTTT; size: .; J: TRBJ1-1; D: TRBD1; V: TRBV7-3
CDR3: CASSPSVLPLQETQYF; DNA: TGTGCCAGCAGCCCTAGCGTCCTACCGCTCCAAGAGACCCAGTACTTC; size: .; J: TRBJ2-5; D: .; V: TRBV7-9
CDR3: CASSYSGDQPQHF; DNA: TGTGCCAGCAGTTACTCAGGCGATCAGCCCCAGCATTTT; size: .; J: TRBJ1-5; D: .; V: TRBV6-5
CDR3: CAWSRGGNTQYF; DNA: TGTGCCTGGAGTCGGGGGGGGAATACGCAGTATTTT; size: few; J: TRBJ2-3; D: TRBD2; V: TRBV30
CDR3: CASSVDQGLMNTEAFF; DNA: TGTGCCAGCAGCGTAGACCAGGGCCTAATGAACACTGAAGCTTTCTTT; size: .; J: TRBJ1-1; D: .; V: TRBV9
CDR3: CSARVSYGYTF; DNA: TGCAGTGCTAGAGTTAGCTATGGCTACACCTTC; size: few; J: TRBJ1-2; D: .; V: TRBV20-1
CDR3: CASSPGQGFHNTGELFF; DNA: TGTGCCAGCAGTCCGGGACAGGGGTTTCATAACACCGGGGAGCTGTTTTTT; size: .; J: TRBJ2-2; D: TRBD1; V: TRBV27
CDR3: CATSRDRVYEQYF; DNA: TGTGCCACCAGCAGAGATCGAGTATACGAGCAGTACTTC; size: .; J: TRBJ2-7; D: .; V: TRBV15
CDR3: CSVDQGGSRETQYF; DNA: TGCAGCGTTGACCAGGGAGGGTCGAGGGAGACCCAGTACTTC; size: .; J: TRBJ2-5; D: TRBD2; V: TRBV29-1
CDR3: CAWDRQGGSFAYGYTF; DNA: TGTGCCTGGGATCGACAGGGGGGCTCGTTCGCCTATGGCTACACCTTC; size: .; J: TRBJ1-2; D: TRBD1; V: TRBV30
CDR3: CSVGGGGRDEQFF; DNA: TGCAGCGTTGGGGGGGGAGGGCGCGATGAGCAGTTCTTC; size: .; J: TRBJ2-1; D: TRBD2; V: TRBV29-1
CDR3: CASSLFGGLSTDTQYF; DNA: TGTGCCAGCAGCTTGTTCGGCGGACTTAGCACAGATACGCAGTATTTT; size: few; J: TRBJ2-3; D: .; V: TRBV7-2
CDR3: CAISPVGGQETQYF; DNA: TGTGCCATCAGCCCCGTGGGGGGCCAAGAGACCCAGTACTTC; size: few; J: TRBJ2-5; D: .; V: TRBV10-3
CDR3: CASSLDRGRYEQYF; DNA: TGTGCCAGCAGCCTGGACAGGGGGCGATACGAGCAGTACTTC; size: .; J: TRBJ2-7; D: TRBD1; V: TRBV14
CDR3: CASSPGGTYEKLFF; DNA: TGTGCCAGCAGCCCTGGAGGGACCTATGAAAAACTGTTTTTT; size: .; J: TRBJ1-4; D: .; V: TRBV7-2
CDR3: CSVAPGQGIPEAFF; DNA: TGCAGCGTGGCACCGGGACAGGGAATCCCTGAAGCTTTCTTT; size: .; J: TRBJ1-1; D: TRBD1; V: TRBV29-1
CDR3: CASSLPRGGRGSGANVLTF; DNA: TGTGCCAGCAGCTTGCCTCGGGGGGGAAGAGGCTCTGGGGCCAACGTCCTGACTTTC; size: .; J: TRBJ2-6; D: TRBD2; V: TRBV5-4
CDR3: CAWGARETQYF; DNA: TGTGCCTGGGGGGCACGAGAGACCCAGTACTTC; size: few; J: TRBJ2-5; D: .; V: TRBV30
CDR3: CASSIRAGGDYEQFF; DNA: TGTGCCAGTAGTATTCGGGCAGGGGGCGATTATGAGCAGTTCTTC; size: .; J: TRBJ2-1; D: TRBD1; V: TRBV19
CDR3: CASSQAGGQGASPLHF; DNA: TGCGCCAGCAGCCAAGCGGGGGGACAGGGTGCCTCACCCCTCCACTTT; size: .; J: TRBJ1-6; D: TRBD1; V: TRBV4-1
CDR3: CASSEGQGVRSPLHF; DNA: TGTGCCAGCAGTGAAGGGCAGGGGGTTCGGTCACCCCTCCACTTT; size: .; J: TRBJ1-6; D: TRBD1; V: TRBV2
CDR3: CASSVRTGVTEAFF; DNA: TGTGCCAGCAGTGTGCGGACAGGGGTGACTGAAGCTTTCTTT; size: many; J: TRBJ1-1; D: TRBD1; V: TRBV2
CDR3: CASSEPKNREAYSGANVLTF; DNA: TGTGCCAGCAGTGAACCTAAAAACAGGGAAGCCTACTCTGGGGCCAACGTCCTGACTTTC; size: .; J: TRBJ2-6; D: .; V: TRBV2
CDR3: CSAGTGTDTQYF; DNA: TGCAGCGCAGGGACGGGAACAGATACGCAGTATTTT; size: .; J: TRBJ2-3; D: .; V: TRBV29-1
CDR3: CASSLLRMNTEAFF; DNA: TGCGCCAGCAGTCTGTTACGGATGAACACTGAAGCTTTCTTT; size: .; J: TRBJ1-1; D: .; V: TRBV5-1
CDR3: CSTGQGIGEKLFF; DNA: TGCAGCACCGGACAGGGGATCGGTGAAAAACTGTTTTTT; size: few; J: TRBJ1-4; D: TRBD1; V: TRBV29-1
CDR3: CASRAGGSTDTQYF; DNA: TGCGCCAGCAGAGCGGGGGGGTCTACAGATACGCAGTATTTT; size: .; J: TRBJ2-3; D: TRBD2; V: TRBV5-1
CDR3: CASSLRQGTRTGELFF; DNA: TGTGCCAGCAGCTTAAGACAGGGCACCAGGACCGGGGAGCTGTTTTTT; size: .; J: TRBJ2-2; D: TRBD1; V: TRBV11-1
CDR3: CAWSVGTGGVYEQYF; DNA: TGTGCCTGGAGTGTTGGGACAGGGGGCGTTTACGAGCAGTACTTC; size: few; J: TRBJ2-7; D: TRBD1; V: TRBV30
CDR3: CASSLVQTQETQYF; DNA: TGTGCCAGCAGCTTAGTACAAACCCAAGAGACCCAGTACTTC; size: .; J: TRBJ2-5; D: .; V: TRBV7-2
CDR3: CASSLEQPYEQYF; DNA: TGCGCCAGCAGCTTGGAGCAGCCATACGAGCAGTACTTC; size: .; J: TRBJ2-7; D: .; V: TRBV5-1
CDR3: CASSDLGQGAITDTQYF; DNA: TGTGCCAGCAGTGATCTTGGACAGGGGGCGATAACAGATACGCAGTATTTT; size: few; J: TRBJ2-3; D: TRBD1; V: TRBV7-2
CDR3: CAWSGGSNQPQHF; DNA: TGTGCCTGGAGTGGAGGAAGCAATCAGCCCCAGCATTTT; size: once; J: TRBJ1-5; D: .; V: TRBV30
CDR3: CASSHPGGLTDTQYF; DNA: TGTGCCAGCAGCCATCCAGGGGGTCTCACAGATACGCAGTATTTT; size: .; J: TRBJ2-3; D: TRBD1; V: TRBV4-2
CDR3: CASSLEVVGNTGELFF; DNA: TGCGCCAGCAGCTTGGAGGTGGTGGGGAACACCGGGGAGCTGTTTTTT; size: .; J: TRBJ2-2; D: .; V: TRBV5-1